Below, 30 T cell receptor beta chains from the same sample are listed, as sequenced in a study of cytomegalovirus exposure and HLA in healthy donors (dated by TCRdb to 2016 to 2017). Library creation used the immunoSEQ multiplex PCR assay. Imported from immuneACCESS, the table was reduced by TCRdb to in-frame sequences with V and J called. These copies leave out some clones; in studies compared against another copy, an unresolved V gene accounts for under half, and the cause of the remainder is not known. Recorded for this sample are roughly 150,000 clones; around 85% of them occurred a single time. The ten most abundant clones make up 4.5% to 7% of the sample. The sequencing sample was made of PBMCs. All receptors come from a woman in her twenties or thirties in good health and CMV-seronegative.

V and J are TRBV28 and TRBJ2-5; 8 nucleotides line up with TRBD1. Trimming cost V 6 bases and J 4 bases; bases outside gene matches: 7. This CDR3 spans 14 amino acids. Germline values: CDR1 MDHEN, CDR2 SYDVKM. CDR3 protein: CASSLTGAGETQYF. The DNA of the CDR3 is TGTGCCAGCAGCCTGACAGGGGCCGGAGAGACCCAGTACTTC.

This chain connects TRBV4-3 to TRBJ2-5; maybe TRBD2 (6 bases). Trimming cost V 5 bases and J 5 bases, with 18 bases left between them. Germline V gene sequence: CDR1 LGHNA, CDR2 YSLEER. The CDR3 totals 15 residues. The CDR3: CASSARHGGLETQYF. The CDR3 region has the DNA TGCGCCAGCAGCGCACGACACGGAGGGTTGGAGACCCAGTACTTC.

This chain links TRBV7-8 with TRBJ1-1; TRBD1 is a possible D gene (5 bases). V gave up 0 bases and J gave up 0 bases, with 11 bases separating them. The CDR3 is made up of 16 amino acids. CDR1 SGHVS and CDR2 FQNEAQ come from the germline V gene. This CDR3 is CASSLAEDTLNTEAFF. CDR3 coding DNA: TGTGCCAGCAGCTTAGCGGAGGACACCTTGAACACTGAAGCTTTCTTT.

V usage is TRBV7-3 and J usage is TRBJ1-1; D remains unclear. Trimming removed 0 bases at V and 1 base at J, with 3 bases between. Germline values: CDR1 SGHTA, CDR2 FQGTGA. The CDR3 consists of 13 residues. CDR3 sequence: CASSLTTNTEAFF. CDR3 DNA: TGTGCCAGCAGCTTAACAACGAACACTGAAGCTTTCTTT.

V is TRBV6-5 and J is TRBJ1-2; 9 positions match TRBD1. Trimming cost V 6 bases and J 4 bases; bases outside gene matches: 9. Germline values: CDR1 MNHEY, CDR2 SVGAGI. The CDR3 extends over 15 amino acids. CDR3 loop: CASRVRTGEGYGYTF. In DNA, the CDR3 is TGTGCCAGCAGAGTAAGGACAGGGGAAGGCTATGGCTACACCTTC.

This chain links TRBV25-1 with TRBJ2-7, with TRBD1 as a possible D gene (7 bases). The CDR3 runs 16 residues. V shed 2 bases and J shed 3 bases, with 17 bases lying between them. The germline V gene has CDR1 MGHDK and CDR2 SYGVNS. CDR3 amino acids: CASSEGGEWDSYEQYF. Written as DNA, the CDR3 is TGTGCCAGCAGTGAAGGCGGGGAATGGGACAGCTACGAGCAGTACTTC.

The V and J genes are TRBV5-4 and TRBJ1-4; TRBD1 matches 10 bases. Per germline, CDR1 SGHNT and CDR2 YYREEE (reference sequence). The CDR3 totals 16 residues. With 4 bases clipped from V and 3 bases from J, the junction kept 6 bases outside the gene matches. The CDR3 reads CASSNLGTGANEKLFF. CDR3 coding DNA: TGTGCCAGCAGCAACCTAGGGACAGGGGCTAATGAAAAACTGTTTTTT.

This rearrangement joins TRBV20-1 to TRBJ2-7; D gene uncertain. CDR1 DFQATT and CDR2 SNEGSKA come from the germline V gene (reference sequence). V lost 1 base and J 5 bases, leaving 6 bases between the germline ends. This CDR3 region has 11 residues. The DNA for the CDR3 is TGCAGTGCTAGAGTGGGGAACGAGCAGTACTTC. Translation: CSARVGNEQYF.

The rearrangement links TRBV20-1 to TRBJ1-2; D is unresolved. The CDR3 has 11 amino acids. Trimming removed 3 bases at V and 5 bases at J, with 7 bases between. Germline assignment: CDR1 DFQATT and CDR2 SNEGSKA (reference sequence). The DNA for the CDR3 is TGCAGTGCTAGTATCCGTTATGGCTACACCTTC. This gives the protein CSASIRYGYTF.

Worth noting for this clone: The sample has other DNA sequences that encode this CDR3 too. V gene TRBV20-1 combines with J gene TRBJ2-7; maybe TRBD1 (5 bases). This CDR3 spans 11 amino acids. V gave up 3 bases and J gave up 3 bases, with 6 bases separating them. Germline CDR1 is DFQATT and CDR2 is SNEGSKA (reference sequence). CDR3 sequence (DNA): TGCAGTGCTAGTGACAGCTACGAGCAGTACTTC. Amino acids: CSASDSYEQYF.

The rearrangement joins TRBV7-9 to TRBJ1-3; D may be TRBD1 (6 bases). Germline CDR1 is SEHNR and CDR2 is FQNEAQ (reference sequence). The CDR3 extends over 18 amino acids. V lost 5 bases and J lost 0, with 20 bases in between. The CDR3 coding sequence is TGTGCCAGCAGCCCAACCGCCCCAGGGACAAGCTCTGGAAACACCATATATTTT. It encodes CASSPTAPGTSSGNTIYF.

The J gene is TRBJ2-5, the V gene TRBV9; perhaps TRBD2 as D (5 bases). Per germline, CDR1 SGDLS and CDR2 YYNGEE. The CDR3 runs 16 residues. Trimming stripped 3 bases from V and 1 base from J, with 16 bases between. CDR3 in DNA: TGTGCCAGCAGCGCCGCTAGAGTAGCGACCCAAGAGACCCAGTACTTC. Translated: CASSAARVATQETQYF.

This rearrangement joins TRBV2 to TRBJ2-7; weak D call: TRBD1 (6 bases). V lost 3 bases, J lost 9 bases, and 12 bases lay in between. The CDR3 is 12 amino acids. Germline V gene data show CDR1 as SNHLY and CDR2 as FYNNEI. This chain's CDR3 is CASSDRGLGQYF. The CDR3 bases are TGTGCCAGCAGTGACAGGGGCCTTGGGCAGTACTTC.

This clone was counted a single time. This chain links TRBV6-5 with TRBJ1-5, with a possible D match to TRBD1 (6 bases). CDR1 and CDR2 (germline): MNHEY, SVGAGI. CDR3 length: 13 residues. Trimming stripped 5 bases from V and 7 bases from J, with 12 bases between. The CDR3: CASSPRQAQPQHF. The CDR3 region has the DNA TGTGCCAGCAGTCCGAGACAGGCCCAGCCCCAGCATTTT.

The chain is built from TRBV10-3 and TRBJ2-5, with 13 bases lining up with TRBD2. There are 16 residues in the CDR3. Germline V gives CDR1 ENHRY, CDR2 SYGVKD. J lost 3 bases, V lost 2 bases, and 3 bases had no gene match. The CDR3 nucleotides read TGTGCCATCAGTGAGCCCGGGACTAGCGGGGAAGAGACCCAGTACTTC. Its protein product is CAISEPGTSGEETQYF.

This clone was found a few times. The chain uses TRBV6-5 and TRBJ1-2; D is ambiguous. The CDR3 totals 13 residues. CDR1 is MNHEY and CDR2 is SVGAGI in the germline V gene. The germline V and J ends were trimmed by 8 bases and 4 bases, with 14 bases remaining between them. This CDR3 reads CASRNTDFYGYTF. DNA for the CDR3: TGTGCCAGCCGGAATACGGACTTCTATGGCTACACCTTC.

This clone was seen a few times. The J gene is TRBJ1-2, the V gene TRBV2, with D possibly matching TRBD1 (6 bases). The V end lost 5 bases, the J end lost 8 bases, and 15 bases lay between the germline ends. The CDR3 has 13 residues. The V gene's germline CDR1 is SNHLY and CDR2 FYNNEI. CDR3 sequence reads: CASSPGELGGYTF. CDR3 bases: TGTGCCAGCAGTCCAGGGGAGTTGGGGGGCTACACCTTC.

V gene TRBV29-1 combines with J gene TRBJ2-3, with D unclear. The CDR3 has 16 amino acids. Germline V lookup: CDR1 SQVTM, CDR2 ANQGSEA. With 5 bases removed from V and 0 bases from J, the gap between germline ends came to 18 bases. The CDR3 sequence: CSVIGSSQSSTDTQYF. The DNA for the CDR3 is TGCAGCGTTATAGGATCATCACAGTCTAGCACAGATACGCAGTATTTT.

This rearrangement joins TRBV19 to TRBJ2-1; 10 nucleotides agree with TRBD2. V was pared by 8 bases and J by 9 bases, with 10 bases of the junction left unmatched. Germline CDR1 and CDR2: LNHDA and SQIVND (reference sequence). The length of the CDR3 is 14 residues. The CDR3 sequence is CASSSGSRLSEQFF. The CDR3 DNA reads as TGTGCCAGTTCTAGCGGGAGCCGTCTCAGTGAGCAGTTCTTC.

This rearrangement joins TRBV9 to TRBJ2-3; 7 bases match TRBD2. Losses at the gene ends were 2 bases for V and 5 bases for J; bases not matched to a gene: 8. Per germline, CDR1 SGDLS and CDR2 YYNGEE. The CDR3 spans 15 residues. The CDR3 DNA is TGTGCCAGCAGCGTGATGAGCGGGGTGGGAGATACGCAGTATTTT. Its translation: CASSVMSGVGDTQYF.

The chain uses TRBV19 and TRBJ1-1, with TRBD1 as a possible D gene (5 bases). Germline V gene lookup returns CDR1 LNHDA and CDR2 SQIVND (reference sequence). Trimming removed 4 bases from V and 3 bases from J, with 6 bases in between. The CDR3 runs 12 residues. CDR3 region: CASSTGYTEAFF. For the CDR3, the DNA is TGTGCCAGTAGTACAGGGTACACTGAAGCTTTCTTT.

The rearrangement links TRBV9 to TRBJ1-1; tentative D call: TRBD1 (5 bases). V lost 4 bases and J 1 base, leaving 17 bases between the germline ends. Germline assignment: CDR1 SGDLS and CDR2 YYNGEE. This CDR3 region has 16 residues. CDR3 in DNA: TGTGCCAGCAGCCGTTCGGTGGATGGGGGGAACACTGAAGCTTTCTTT. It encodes CASSRSVDGGNTEAFF.

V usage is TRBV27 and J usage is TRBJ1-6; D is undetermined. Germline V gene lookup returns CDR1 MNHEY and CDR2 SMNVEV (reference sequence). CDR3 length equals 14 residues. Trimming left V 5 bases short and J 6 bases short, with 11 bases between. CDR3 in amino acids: CASSLWDPNSPLHF. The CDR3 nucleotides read TGTGCCAGCAGTCTTTGGGATCCTAATTCACCCCTCCACTTT.

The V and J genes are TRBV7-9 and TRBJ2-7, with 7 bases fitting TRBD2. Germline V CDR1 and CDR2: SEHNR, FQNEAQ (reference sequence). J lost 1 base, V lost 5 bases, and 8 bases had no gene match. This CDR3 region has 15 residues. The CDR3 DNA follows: TGTGCCAGCAGCCATAGACTAGCCGAGTCCTACGAGCAGTACTTC. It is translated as CASSHRLAESYEQYF.

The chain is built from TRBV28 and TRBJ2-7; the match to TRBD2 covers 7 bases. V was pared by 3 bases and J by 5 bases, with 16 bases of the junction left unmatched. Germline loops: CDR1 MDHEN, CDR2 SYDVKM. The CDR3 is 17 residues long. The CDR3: CASSFPTYAGVSHEQYF. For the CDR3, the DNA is TGTGCCAGCAGTTTTCCAACGTACGCGGGAGTTTCCCACGAGCAGTACTTC.

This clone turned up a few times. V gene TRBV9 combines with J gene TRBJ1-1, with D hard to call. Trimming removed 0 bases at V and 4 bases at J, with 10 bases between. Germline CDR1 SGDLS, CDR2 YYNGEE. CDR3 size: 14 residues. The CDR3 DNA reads TGTGCCAGCAGCGTAGGTGAGGGTATCACTGAAGCTTTCTTT. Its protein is CASSVGEGITEAFF.

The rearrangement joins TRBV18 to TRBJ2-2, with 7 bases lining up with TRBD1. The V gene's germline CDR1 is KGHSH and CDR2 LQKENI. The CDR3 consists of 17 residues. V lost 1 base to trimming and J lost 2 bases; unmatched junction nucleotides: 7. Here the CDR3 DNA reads TGTGCCAGCTCACCACGTCCAGGGACAGACAACACCGGGGAGCTGTTTTTT. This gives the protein CASSPRPGTDNTGELFF.

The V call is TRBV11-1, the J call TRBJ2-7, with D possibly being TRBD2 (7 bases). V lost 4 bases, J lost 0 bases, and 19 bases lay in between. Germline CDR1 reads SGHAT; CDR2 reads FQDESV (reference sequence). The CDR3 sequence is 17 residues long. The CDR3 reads CASSWSIGGASSYEQYF. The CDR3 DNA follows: TGTGCCAGCAGCTGGAGTATTGGGGGGGCGAGCTCCTACGAGCAGTACTTC.

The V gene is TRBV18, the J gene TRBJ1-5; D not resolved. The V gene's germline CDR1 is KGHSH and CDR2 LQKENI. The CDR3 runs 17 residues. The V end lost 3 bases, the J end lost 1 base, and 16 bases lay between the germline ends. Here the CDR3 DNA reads TGTGCCAGCTCACCGGTAAATACCGGGAGGAGCAATCAGCCCCAGCATTTT. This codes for CASSPVNTGRSNQPQHF.

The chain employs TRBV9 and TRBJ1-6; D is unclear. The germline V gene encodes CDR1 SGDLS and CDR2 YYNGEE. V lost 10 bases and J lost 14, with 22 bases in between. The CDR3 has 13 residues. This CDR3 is CASGGPPETALHF. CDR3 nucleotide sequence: TGTGCCTCCGGAGGGCCCCCAGAAACGGCCCTCCACTTT.